Listed below are T cell receptor beta chains from one sample, sequenced in a study of OX40 agonist ivuxolimab in advanced cancers. The repertoire was sequenced with immunoSEQ multiplex PCR; TCRdb's copy has only in-frame clones and lacks some. The sample includes 45,000 to 70,000 clones, approximately 90% of them seen just once. Specimen: CD4+ or CD8+ T cells sorted from blood, collected in a trial of the OX40 agonist ivuxolimab. These receptors originate from an adult with an advanced solid tumor such as melanoma, head and neck, liver or kidney cancer. The CDR3 runs from the conserved cysteine through the conserved F or W. The D gene is left open where the match is weak. Rows give clone size only sometimes, using once, few, many, or a class for an expanded clone.

j_call d_call clone_size cdr3_length v_call cdr3_aa cdr3_nt
TRBJ2-1 . . 16 TRBV5-1 CASSLMVRPEYNEQFF TGCGCCAGCAGCTTGATGGTCAGGCCCGAATACAATGAGCAGTTCTTC
TRBJ2-7 . . 17 TRBV28 CASSMGIAAGGRNEQYF TGTGCCAGCAGCATGGGGATTGCGGCAGGGGGGCGGAACGAGCAGTACTTC
TRBJ1-1 . . 14 TRBV2 CASSTTSMNTEAFF TGTGCCAGCAGTACGACAAGCATGAACACTGAAGCTTTCTTT
TRBJ2-2 . . 16 TRBV7-5 CARSLGGGRSTGELFF TGTGCCAGAAGCTTAGGTGGGGGGCGCTCCACCGGGGAGCTGTTTTTT
TRBJ1-2 . . 14 TRBV2 CASSFAGANYGYTF TGTGCCAGCAGTTTTGCAGGGGCGAACTATGGCTACACCTTC
TRBJ2-7 . . 15 TRBV6-5 CASSYSARAPYEQYF TGTGCCAGCAGTTACTCGGCCAGGGCCCCCTACGAGCAGTACTTC
TRBJ2-1 TRBD1 . 13 TRBV29-1 CSVRQGAVNEQFF TGCAGCGTGCGACAGGGGGCGGTTAATGAGCAGTTCTTC
TRBJ1-5 . . 14 TRBV19 CASSILFSNQPQHF TGTGCCAGTAGTATACTTTTTAGCAATCAGCCCCAGCATTTT
TRBJ2-7 . once 15 TRBV5-1 CASSQGDFPPYEQYF TGCGCCAGCAGCCAGGGGGACTTCCCTCCCTACGAGCAGTACTTC
TRBJ2-7 . . 16 TRBV5-1 CASSPDGQDSRPLRYF TGCGCCAGCAGCCCCGACGGCCAGGACAGCCGGCCCCTTAGGTACTTC
TRBJ1-4 . . 15 TRBV6-5 CASRSRPGANEKLFF TGTGCCAGCAGATCCCGACCTGGGGCTAATGAAAAACTGTTTTTT